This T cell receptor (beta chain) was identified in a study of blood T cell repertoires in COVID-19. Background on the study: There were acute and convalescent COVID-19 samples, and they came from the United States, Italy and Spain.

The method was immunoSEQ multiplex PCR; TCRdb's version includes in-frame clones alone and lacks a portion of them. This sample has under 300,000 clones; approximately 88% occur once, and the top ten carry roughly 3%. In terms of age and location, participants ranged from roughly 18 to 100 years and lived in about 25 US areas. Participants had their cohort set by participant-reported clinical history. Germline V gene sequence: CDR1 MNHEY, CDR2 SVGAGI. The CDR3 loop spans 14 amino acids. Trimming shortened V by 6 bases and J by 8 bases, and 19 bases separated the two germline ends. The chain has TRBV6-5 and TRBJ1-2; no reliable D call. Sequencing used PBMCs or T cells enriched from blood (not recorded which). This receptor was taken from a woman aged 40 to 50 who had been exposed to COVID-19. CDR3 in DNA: TGTGCCAGCAGGCTCATTTCGGGGTCTAGGGGCTACACCTTC. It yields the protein CASRLISGSRGYTF.